This is a list of T cell receptor beta chains from one sample in a study of T cell responses to AZD1222 COVID-19 vaccine. Assay used: immunoSEQ multiplex PCR; TCRdb lists only in-frame clones, some missing. Of around 120,000 clones listed, 85% to 90% are singletons. This specimen was peripheral blood, taken on day 0 of AZD1222 vaccination. These receptors were collected from an adult in good health. Both conserved end residues are part of each CDR3. D genes are given only for firm matches. Where a row states a size, it is once, few, many or the class of an expanded clone; other rows omit it.

V gene	CDR3 length	clone size	D gene	J gene	CDR3 protein	CDR3 DNA
TRBV18	17	.	TRBD1	TRBJ1-2	CASSPLPGQGEISGYTF	TGTGCCAGCTCACCACTCCCGGGACAGGGGGAGATTTCTGGCTACACCTTC
TRBV30	13	.	TRBD1	TRBJ1-2	CAWSVGTGDGYTF	TGTGCCTGGAGTGTCGGGACAGGGGATGGCTACACCTTC
TRBV18	15	once	.	TRBJ1-5	CASSPQGSSNQPQHF	TGTGCCAGCTCACCACAGGGCTCGAGCAATCAGCCCCAGCATTTT
TRBV3-1/TRBV3-2	14	.	.	TRBJ1-3	CASTPRGGGNTIYF	TGTGCCAGCACCCCACGGGGGGGTGGAAACACCATATATTTT
TRBV7-2	15	.	.	TRBJ1-2	CASSLETWTGSGYTF	TGTGCCAGCAGCTTAGAAACGTGGACCGGAAGTGGCTACACCTTC
TRBV29-1	13	once	TRBD1	TRBJ1-1	CSVGDRGGTEAFF	TGCAGCGTCGGGGACAGGGGTGGAACTGAAGCTTTCTTT
TRBV7-2	15	.	TRBD2	TRBJ2-1	CASSLETGRAFEQFF	TGTGCCAGCAGCTTAGAAACCGGGAGGGCCTTTGAGCAGTTCTTC
TRBV27	14	once	.	TRBJ2-5	CASSLAGSQETQYF	TGTGCCAGCAGTTTGGCAGGGAGCCAAGAGACCCAGTACTTC
TRBV4-1	15	.	TRBD2	TRBJ2-7	CASSGRTSGGYEQYF	TGCGCCAGCAGCGGACGGACTAGCGGGGGGTACGAGCAGTACTTC
TRBV7-3	13	.	.	TRBJ2-2	CASSSLNTGELFF	TGTGCCAGCAGCTCACTAAACACCGGGGAGCTGTTTTTT
TRBV27	14	.	.	TRBJ1-1	CASLKWAAGTEAFF	TGTGCCAGCCTCAAATGGGCGGCGGGTACTGAAGCTTTCTTT
TRBV6-5	15	.	TRBD1	TRBJ1-2	CASSLRDRVVYGYTF	TGTGCCAGCAGCTTGCGGGACAGGGTGGTCTATGGCTACACCTTC
TRBV6-2/TRBV6-3	13	.	.	TRBJ2-7	CASSYLGAYEQYF	TGTGCCAGCAGTTACCTCGGAGCCTACGAGCAGTACTTC
TRBV21-1	17	.	.	TRBJ1-2	CASSKGVSGRSNYGYTF	TGTGCCAGCAGCAAAGGTGTCTCGGGACGGTCGAACTATGGCTACACCTTC